This TCR beta chain was found in a study of cytomegalovirus exposure and HLA in healthy donors. Study findings and constraints: In an earlier analysis, most TCR beta V segments were productive about 87% or about 30% of the time. Later analysis found that TCR beta chains associated with HLA were more clonally expanded than other, equally common chains.

Nominally healthy donors provided the samples, though records likely missed some immune exposures. In regard to this clone: Its antigen remains unidentified.

A multiplex PCR was run with 60 Vbeta primers and 13 Jbeta primers. As processed by the authors: Around 11 million shared chains were among the approximately 87 million unique TCR beta chains that a later analysis counted. Data came from immunoSEQ multiplex PCR; TCRdb stores just in-frame clones and leaves some out. Clonal size and the V and J genes are those of that table, whereas D and trimming came from the DNA. The profile covers about 120,000 clones, with about 72% appearing a single time and around 4.9% taken by the ten largest. The receptor was isolated from a man in his fifties in good health and CMV-seropositive. Sequenced sample: PBMCs.

CDR3: CASSSGGQIEKLFF. In DNA form, the CDR3 reads TGTGCCAGCAGTTCGGGGGGCCAGATTGAAAAACTGTTTTTT. The chain joins TRBV27 to TRBJ1-4; D may be TRBD1 (6 bases). CDR3 length: 14 residues. Germline V gene sequence: CDR1 MNHEY, CDR2 SMNVEV (reference sequence). The ends were cut back, 4 bases at V and 7 bases at J, with 13 bases in the middle.